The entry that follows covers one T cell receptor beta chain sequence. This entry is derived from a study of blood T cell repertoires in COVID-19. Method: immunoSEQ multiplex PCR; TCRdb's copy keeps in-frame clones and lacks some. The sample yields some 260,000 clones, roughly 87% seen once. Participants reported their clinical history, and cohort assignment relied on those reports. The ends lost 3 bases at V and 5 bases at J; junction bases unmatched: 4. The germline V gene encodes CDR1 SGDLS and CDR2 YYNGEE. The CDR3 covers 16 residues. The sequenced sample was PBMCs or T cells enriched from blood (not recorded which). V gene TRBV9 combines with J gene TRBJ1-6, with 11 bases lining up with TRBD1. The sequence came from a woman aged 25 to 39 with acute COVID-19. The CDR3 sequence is CASSEDRGPNNSPLHF. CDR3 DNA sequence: TGTGCCAGCAGCGAGGACAGGGGGCCTAATAATTCACCCCTCCACTTT.